Listed here are 27 T cell receptor beta chains from one sample, sequenced in a study of Graves' ophthalmopathy and Graves' hyperthyroidism. The authors amplified TCR beta CDR3 regions, and they did so from RNA transcripts for repertoire sequencing. HTBI primers primed a first-round RT-PCR, and a second-round multiplex PCR followed. TCRdb used MiXCR to reprocess the multiplex PCR reads, holding one entry per CDR3 protein. The repertoire has some 380,000 distinct CDR3 sequences, less than 20% of them found once; the top ten carry about 7%. Sequencing used peripheral blood. The source of these receptors is a woman between 18 and 29 years old with stable Graves' hyperthyroidism.

This clonotype was seen many times. The V and J genes are TRBV6-1 and TRBJ1-2, with a weak D call TRBD1 (6 bases). Germline CDR1 MNHNS, CDR2 SASEGT. Deletions cut 5 bases from V and 2 bases from J, with 15 bases between. There are 15 residues in the CDR3. CDR3 bases: TGTGCCAGCAGTCAGGGGTTGGGGGCGAACTATGGCTACACCTTC. This codes for CASSQGLGANYGYTF.

This clonotype was counted many times. Written as DNA, the CDR3 is TGTGCCAGCTCACCAATGGCCAGGGAAGAGACCCAGTACTTC. It codes for CASSPMAREETQYF. The chain joins TRBV18 to TRBJ2-5; a weak D match, TRBD1 (5 bases). From germline, CDR1 is KGHSH and CDR2 LQKENI. V lost 2 bases and J 3 bases, leaving 10 bases between the germline ends. The CDR3 has 14 residues.

At least ten counts were recorded for this clonotype. The V and J genes are TRBV12-3 or TRBV12-4 and TRBJ1-1; 9 positions agree with TRBD1. The CDR3 totals 15 residues. V lost 6 bases to trimming and J lost 6 bases; unmatched junction nucleotides: 11. This CDR3 is CASSDPGTGLPEAFF. CDR3 bases: TGTGCCAGCAGCGATCCCGGGACAGGGCTTCCTGAAGCTTTCTTT.

This sequence joins TRBV12-3 or TRBV12-4 and TRBJ2-7, with 10 bases fitting TRBD1. This CDR3 contains 15 residues. V shed 5 bases, J shed 3 bases, and the junction held 7 bases outside the gene matches. This CDR3 is CASSLGQGLFYEQYF. The CDR3 coding sequence is TGTGCCAGCAGTCTGGGACAGGGGTTATTCTACGAGCAGTACTTC.

The chain combines TRBV6-1 with TRBJ2-5; D perhaps matches TRBD1 (5 bases). CDR3 length: 15 amino acids. Trimming shortened V by 1 base and J by 0 bases, and 9 bases separated the two germline ends. Per the germline V gene, CDR1 is MNHNS and CDR2 is SASEGT. For the CDR3, the DNA is TGTGCCAGCAGTGAAGGACAGAGGTACCAAGAGACCCAGTACTTC. Its translation is CASSEGQRYQETQYF.

This clonotype was counted at least ten times. The chain carries TRBV6-2 or TRBV6-3 and TRBJ2-7; 8 bases agree with TRBD1. The CDR3 runs to 15 residues. V lost 2 bases, J lost 0 bases, and 3 bases stayed unmatched. In germline, CDR1 is MNHEY, CDR2 SVGEGT. This CDR3 is CASSYQGAGSYEQYF. The CDR3 DNA reads as TGTGCCAGCAGTTACCAGGGGGCGGGCTCCTACGAGCAGTACTTC.

This clonotype was recorded at least ten times. V and J are TRBV25-1 and TRBJ2-7; 8 positions agree with TRBD1. Germline V gene lookup returns CDR1 MGHDK and CDR2 SYGVNS. V was pared by 5 bases and J by 3 bases, with 21 bases of the junction left unmatched. The CDR3 loop spans 19 amino acids. CDR3 sequence: CASSISPGAGQGSGYEQYF. The CDR3 DNA reads TGTGCCAGCAGTATTTCCCCGGGGGCTGGACAGGGATCAGGCTACGAGCAGTACTTC.

The chain uses TRBV3-1 and TRBJ2-2; 8 nucleotides agree with TRBD2. V was pared by 4 bases and J by 5 bases, with 6 bases of the junction left unmatched. The CDR3 is 15 residues long. Germline-derived CDR1 and CDR2 are LGHDT and YNNKEL (reference sequence). As DNA, the CDR3 is TGTGCCAGCAGCCCCCCGGGACTAGGGACCGGGGAGCTGTTTTTT. It translates to CASSPPGLGTGELFF. The full variable domain, rest sourced from reference TRBV3-1 and TRBJ2-2, is DTAVSQTPKYLVTQMGNDKSIKCEQNLGHDTMYWYKQDSKKFLKIMFSYNNKELIINETVPNRFSPKSPDKAHLNLHINSLELGDSAVYFCASSPPGLGTGELFFGEGSRLTVL.

This clonotype was seen many times. The chain is built from TRBV6-1 and TRBJ2-7, with D uncertain. The CDR3 runs to 13 residues. Trimming took 11 bases from V and 2 from J, leaving 16 bases between them. Germline V lookup: CDR1 MNHNS, CDR2 SASEGT. CDR3 sequence reads: CAVRDVITYEQYF. CDR3 in DNA: TGTGCCGTGAGAGATGTTATAACCTACGAGCAGTACTTC.

This clonotype was detected many times. The V gene is TRBV27, the J gene TRBJ2-7; D uncertain. Per germline, CDR1 MNHEY and CDR2 SMNVEV (reference sequence). The CDR3 spans 15 residues. The V end lost 6 bases, the J end lost 4 bases, and 19 bases lay between the germline ends. CDR3 residues: CASSPKPSILYEQYF. The DNA for the CDR3 is TGTGCCAGCAGCCCCAAGCCTTCCATCCTTTACGAGCAGTACTTC.

The table lists this clonotype with many counts. The gene calls are TRBV27 and TRBJ2-5; D unclear. This CDR3 region has 13 residues. Germline V gene lookup returns CDR1 MNHEY and CDR2 SMNVEV (reference sequence). V was clipped by 3 bases and J by 1 base, with 6 bases between them. CDR3 residues: CASSFPPQETQYF. The DNA of the CDR3 is TGTGCCAGCAGTTTCCCACCCCAAGAGACCCAGTACTTC.

This clonotype was seen ten or more times. The chain is built from TRBV19 and TRBJ2-7; tentative D call: TRBD2 (6 bases). Trimming left V 6 bases short and J 1 base short, with 19 bases between. CDR3 length equals 16 residues. Germline V lookup: CDR1 LNHDA, CDR2 SQIVND (reference sequence). CDR3 loop: CASRRGGGTLSYEQYF. In DNA, the CDR3 is TGTGCCAGTAGGAGGGGAGGAGGGACCTTGTCCTACGAGCAGTACTTC.

This clonotype turned up a few times. The chain carries TRBV5-1 and TRBJ2-2; no definite D call. CDR3 size: 15 residues. The ends were cut back, 0 bases at V and 2 bases at J, with 8 bases in the middle. Germline V gene data show CDR1 as SGHRS and CDR2 as YFSETQ. This CDR3 reads CASSLEGLNTGELFF. DNA of the CDR3: TGCGCCAGCAGCTTGGAGGGTTTAAACACCGGGGAGCTGTTTTTT. The complete variable domain, with remaining parts taken from reference TRBV5-1 and TRBJ2-2, reads KAGVTQTPRYLIKTRGQQVTLSCSPISGHRSVSWYQQTPGQGLQFLFEYFSETQRNKGNFPGRFSGRQFSNSRSEMNVSTLELGDSALYLCASSLEGLNTGELFFGEGSRLTVL.

This clonotype has a count of ten or more. This chain joins TRBV6-1 and TRBJ2-7; a possible D gene is TRBD2 (5 bases). There are 15 residues in the CDR3. The V gene lost 8 bases and the J gene lost 4 bases, with 21 bases spanning the gap. CDR1 MNHNS and CDR2 SASEGT come from the germline V gene. The CDR3 here is CASAPLLDSQYEQYF. The DNA of the CDR3 is TGTGCCAGCGCCCCTTTGTTGGACTCTCAATACGAGCAGTACTTC.

This clonotype was seen repeatedly, ten times or more. The V gene is TRBV7-2, the J gene TRBJ1-6; no firm D call. This CDR3 spans 14 amino acids. V dropped 6 bases and J dropped 9 bases, with 15 bases sitting between them. Germline CDR1 reads SGHTA; CDR2 reads FQGNSA. CDR3 sequence: CASRSYNEGSPLHF. For the CDR3, the DNA is TGTGCCAGCAGGAGCTACAACGAGGGTTCACCCCTCCACTTT.

This clonotype was seen many times. The chain recombines TRBV27 with TRBJ1-2, with D unresolved. The germline CDR1 and CDR2 sequences are MNHEY and SMNVEV (reference sequence). The CDR3 has 13 residues. The V end lost 10 bases, the J end lost 4 bases, and 16 bases lay between the germline ends. CDR3 DNA: TGTGCCACTCTTGCGCCACCGAGCTATGGCTACACCTTC. Translated: CATLAPPSYGYTF.

The table lists this clonotype with many counts. The chain's CDR3 is CASSEEKGENQPQHF. The CDR3 DNA reads TGTGCCAGCAGTGAAGAAAAGGGGGAAAATCAGCCCCAGCATTTT. J is TRBJ1-5 and V is TRBV6-1, with D maybe TRBD1 (6 bases). The CDR3 runs 15 residues. V was shortened by 1 base and J by 4 bases, with 11 bases between the two germline ends. Germline values: CDR1 MNHNS, CDR2 SASEGT.

The CDR3 DNA reads as TGTGCCAGCAGTTCGTTAGCGGGCGGGACAGATACGCAGTATTTT. It specifies CASSSLAGGTDTQYF. J is TRBJ2-3 and V is TRBV12-3 or TRBV12-4; 7 nucleotides align to TRBD2. CDR3 length: 15 residues. The V gene end was trimmed by 4 bases and the J gene end by 3 bases; junction bases not matched to a gene: 7.

Comment on this clonotype: Possible read error: a much larger clone is one base away. The chain carries TRBV6-1 and TRBJ2-7, with TRBD2 as a possible D gene (6 bases). The CDR3 is 15 amino acids. The V gene lost 6 bases and the J gene lost 3 bases, with 18 bases spanning the gap. CDR1 is MNHNS and CDR2 is SASEGT in the germline V gene. CDR3 bases: TGTGCCAGCAGATCGGTTGCCCTTAGCGGCTACGAGCAGTACGTC. Its protein is CASRSVALSGYEQYV.

This clonotype occurred many times. The chain carries TRBV6-4 and TRBJ1-2; possibly TRBD1 for D (5 bases). Looked up from germline, CDR1 is MRHNA and CDR2 is SNTAGT. Deletions cut 5 bases from V and 1 base from J, with 26 bases between. The CDR3 has 19 residues. Here the CDR3 reads CASSTSRGLLLPDNYGYTF. DNA of the CDR3: TGTGCCAGCAGTACCTCTAGGGGTCTACTCCTACCCGATAACTATGGCTACACCTTC.

This clonotype was recorded many times. The chain carries TRBV16 and TRBJ1-1, with D perhaps TRBD1 (5 bases). Germline CDR1 KGHSY, CDR2 FQNENV. V dropped 3 bases and J dropped 3 bases, with 11 bases sitting between them. The CDR3 sequence is 14 residues long. The CDR3 DNA reads as TGTGCCAGCAGCCAGGGGGTCAGGGACACTGAAGCTTTCTTT. Protein sequence: CASSQGVRDTEAFF.

In its sample, this clonotype was seen many times. The rearrangement uses TRBV18 and TRBJ1-2; 8 bases fit TRBD1. With 3 bases clipped from V and 1 base from J, the junction kept 4 bases outside the gene matches. Germline V lookup: CDR1 KGHSH, CDR2 LQKENI. This CDR3 region has 15 residues. This CDR3 reads CASSPDRGNNYGYTF. CDR3 in DNA: TGTGCCAGCTCACCCGACAGGGGAAATAACTATGGCTACACCTTC.

This clonotype was recorded at least ten times. The chain combines TRBV5-1 with TRBJ2-2; 11 bases match TRBD1. Trimming took 4 bases from V and 6 from J; bases not matched to a gene: 8. The CDR3 spans 16 residues. In germline, CDR1 is SGHRS, CDR2 YFSETQ. The CDR3 DNA reads as TGCGCCAGCAGCCTCTACGGGACAGGGGGATCCGGGGAGCTGTTTTTT. Amino acid sequence: CASSLYGTGGSGELFF.

For this clonotype: This may be a read error: a much more frequent sequence differs by one nucleotide. The rearrangement uses TRBV4-2 and TRBJ1-6, with D perhaps TRBD1 (6 bases). The CDR3 totals 15 residues. Looked up from germline, CDR1 is LGHNA and CDR2 is YNFKEQ. CDR3 in DNA: TGTGCCAGCAGCTCAGTGGGCAGGGGTAATTCACACCTCCACTTT. Translating it yields CASSSVGRGNSHLHF.

This clonotype was seen repeatedly, ten times or more. J is TRBJ2-5 and V is TRBV24-1; the D gene is possibly TRBD1 (6 bases). CDR3 length: 16 amino acids. CDR1 and CDR2 from the germline V gene are KGHDR and SFDVKD. V was trimmed by 4 bases and J by 2 bases, leaving 16 bases between them. The DNA of the CDR3 is TGTGCCACCAGTGACCCTAAACAGGGTTGGCAAGAGACCCAGTACTTC. Protein: CATSDPKQGWQETQYF.

This clonotype has ten or more counts. The chain is built from TRBV9 and TRBJ1-2, with D uncertain. V was clipped by 4 bases and J by 3 bases, with 19 bases between them. This CDR3 contains 16 residues. CDR1 and CDR2 (germline): SGDLS, YYNGEE. CDR3 in amino acids: CASSPKGWAADYGYTF. The CDR3, as DNA: TGTGCCAGCAGCCCCAAAGGGTGGGCCGCCGACTATGGCTACACCTTC.

This clonotype appeared many times. The chain is built from TRBV6-1 and TRBJ1-6; perhaps TRBD1 as D (5 bases). The V end was cut by 6 bases, the J end by 0 bases, with 18 bases between. The CDR3 runs 18 residues. Germline V gene sequence: CDR1 MNHNS, CDR2 SASEGT. The CDR3 sequence: CASSQGEKPSSYNSPLHF. For the CDR3, the DNA is TGTGCCAGCAGCCAGGGAGAAAAACCAAGCTCCTATAATTCACCCCTCCACTTT.